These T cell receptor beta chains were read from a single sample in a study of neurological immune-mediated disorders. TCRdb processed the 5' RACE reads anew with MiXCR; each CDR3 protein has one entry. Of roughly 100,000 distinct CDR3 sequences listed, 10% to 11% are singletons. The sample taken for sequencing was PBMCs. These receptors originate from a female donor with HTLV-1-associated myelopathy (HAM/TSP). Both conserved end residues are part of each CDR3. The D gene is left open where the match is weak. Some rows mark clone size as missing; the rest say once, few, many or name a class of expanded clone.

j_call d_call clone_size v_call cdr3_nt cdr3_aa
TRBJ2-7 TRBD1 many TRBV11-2 TGTGCCAGCAGCTTAGATTTAGTGGGACAGAGCTGGATCCGCGAGCAGTACTTC CASSLDLVGQSWIREQYF
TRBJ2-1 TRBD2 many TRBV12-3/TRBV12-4 TGTGCCAGCAGTTTAGCGGGGCTAGCGGGGGGGAACAATGAGCAGTTCTTC CASSLAGLAGGNNEQFF
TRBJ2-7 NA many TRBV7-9 TGTGCCAGCAGCTTAGTCGGAGCGCGCAGGTACTTC CASSLVGARRYF
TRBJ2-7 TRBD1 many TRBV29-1 TGCAGCGTTGTGGACAGGGAGCCCTACGAGCAGTACTTC CSVVDREPYEQYF
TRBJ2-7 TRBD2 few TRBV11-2 TGTGCCAGCAGCCAGGGACTAGCGGGACTATACGAGCAGTACTTC CASSQGLAGLYEQYF
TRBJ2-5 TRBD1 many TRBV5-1 TGCGCCAGCAGCCAGGGACAGCCGTACCAAGAGACCCAGTACTTC CASSQGQPYQETQYF
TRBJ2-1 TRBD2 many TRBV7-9 TGTGCCAGCCGCGCCCGGGGGTCGCGGGGGGGGTACAATGAGCAGTTCTTC CASRARGSRGGYNEQFF
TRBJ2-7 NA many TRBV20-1 TGCAGTGCGTTCGACCGGAGCTCCTACGAGCAGTACTTC CSAFDRSSYEQYF
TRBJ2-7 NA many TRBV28 TGTGCCAGCTCGGACAGTCGCTACGAGCAGTACTTC CASSDSRYEQYF
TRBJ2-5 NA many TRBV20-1 TGCAGTGTTTGGTCCCCCTCGTGGGAGACCCAGTACTTC CSVWSPSWETQYF
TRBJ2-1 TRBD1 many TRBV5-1 TGCGCCAGCAGCTCAGGACAGGGAGGAGGTGAGCAGTTCTTC CASSSGQGGGEQFF
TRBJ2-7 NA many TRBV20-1 TGCAGTGCTAGAGATCGTGGAGTTTTGCAGTACTTC CSARDRGVLQYF
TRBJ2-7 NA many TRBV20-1 TGCAGTGCTCGCAAGGGCGACAACGAGCAGTACTTC CSARKGDNEQYF
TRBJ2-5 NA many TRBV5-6 TGTGCCAGCAGCTTAAGGGGATCGACCCAACCGGAGACCCAGTACTTC CASSLRGSTQPETQYF
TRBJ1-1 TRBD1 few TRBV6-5 TGTGCCAGCAAGCCACAGGGGATGAACACTGAAGCTTTCTTT CASKPQGMNTEAFF
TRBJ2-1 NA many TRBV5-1 TGCGCCAGCAGCTTGGAGGGGGGGCCCTACAATGAGCAGTTCTTC CASSLEGGPYNEQFF
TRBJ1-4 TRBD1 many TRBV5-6 TGTGCCAGCAGCGTGATTTGGGACAGGAATGAAAAACTGTTTTTT CASSVIWDRNEKLFF
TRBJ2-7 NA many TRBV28 TGTGCCAGCAGTTTGGGCGGAGGGGCCAACGAGCAGTACTTC CASSLGGGANEQYF
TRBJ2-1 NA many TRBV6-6 TGTGCCAGCAGTTCCAGAGGGGCCCGCTCCTACAATGAGCAGTTCTTC CASSSRGARSYNEQFF
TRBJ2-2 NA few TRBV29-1 TGCAGCGTTCAGGGCTTGAACACCGGGGAGCTGTTTTTT CSVQGLNTGELFF
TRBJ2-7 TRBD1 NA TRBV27 TGTTCCAGCAGGACAGGGACGGTATACGAGCAGTACTTC CSSRTGTVYEQYF
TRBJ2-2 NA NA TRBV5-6 TGTGCCAGCAGCTTGGCGGGTTCCAGGGAGCTGTTTTTT CASSLAGSRELFF
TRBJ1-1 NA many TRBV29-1 TGCAGCGTTGAAGGTGCAGGGGCAAACACTGAAGCTTTCTTT CSVEGAGANTEAFF
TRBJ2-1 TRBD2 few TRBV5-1 TGCGCCAGCAGCTATTCTAGCGGGGTTGAGCAGTTCTTC CASSYSSGVEQFF
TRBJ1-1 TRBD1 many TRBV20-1 TGCAGTTCAGGACAGGGGAACACTGAAGCTTTCTTT CSSGQGNTEAFF
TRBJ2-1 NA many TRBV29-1 TGCAGCGTTGAAGCGCGGGGCAATCACAATGAGCAGTTCTTC CSVEARGNHNEQFF
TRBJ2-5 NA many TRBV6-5 TGTGCCAGCAGTTCGGGAGCGAAGACCCAGTACTTC CASSSGAKTQYF
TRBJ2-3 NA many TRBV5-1 TGCGCCAGCAGCTTGGGGGCCTGGGCCCAGGGGAGGGATACGCAGTATTTT CASSLGAWAQGRDTQYF
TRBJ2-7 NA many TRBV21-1 TGTGCCAGCCGGATGAGGGAAGAGCAGTACTTC CASRMREEQYF
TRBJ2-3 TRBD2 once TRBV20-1 TGCGGTGCTATAGCGGGGGCAAGCACAGATACGCAGTATTTT CGAIAGASTDTQYF
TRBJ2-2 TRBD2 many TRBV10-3 TGTGCCATCCCCCGGAGTAGCGGGGGGGCGAGGACCGGGGAGCTGTTTTTT CAIPRSSGGARTGELFF
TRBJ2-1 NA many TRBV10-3 TGTGCCATCAGTGAGCAGGGGTACGAGCAGTTCTTC CAISEQGYEQFF
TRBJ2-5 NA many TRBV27 TGTGCCAGCAGTCCCATCCAGCAAGAGACCCAGTACTTC CASSPIQQETQYF
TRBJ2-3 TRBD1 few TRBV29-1 TGCAGCGTTGTCAGGGGGCCTGCCGATGCGCAGTATTTT CSVVRGPADAQYF
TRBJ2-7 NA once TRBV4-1 TGCGCCAGCAGCCAAGGGATCGGTACATGGACCTACGAGCAGTACTTC CASSQGIGTWTYEQYF
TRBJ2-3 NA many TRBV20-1 TGCAGTGCTAGAGATCCGGGGGCCGCAGATACGCAGTATTTT CSARDPGAADTQYF
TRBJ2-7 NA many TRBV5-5 TGTGCCAGCAGATCTGTATCCTACTACGAGCAGTACTTC CASRSVSYYEQYF
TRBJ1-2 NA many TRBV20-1 TGCAGTGCCCACCTCGGGGGGGCGGTTGGCTACACCTTC CSAHLGGAVGYTF